Shown below are 13 T cell receptor beta chains from a single sample sequenced in a study of Tregs in tolerant kidney transplant recipients. TCRdb keeps only in-frame clones here, not all; method: immunoSEQ multiplex PCR. The repertoire holds more than 2,500 clones, with around two fifths as singletons. No antigen is known for these receptors. The sample consisted of Tregs from blood cultured with allogeneic cells. All receptors come from a human donor in good health.

This clone was seen more than once but under ten times. The chain is built from TRBV6-6 and TRBJ1-5; D might be TRBD1 (5 bases). Germline CDR1 MNHNY, CDR2 SVGAGI (reference sequence). Between the trimmed V and J ends, which lost 2 bases and 9 bases, there was a span of 17 bases. CDR3 size: 15 residues. The DNA for the CDR3 is TGTGCCAGCAGTTACGGGGGTAGGTTCGCCGGGCCCCAGCATTTT. Translating gives CASSYGGRFAGPQHF.

The count of this clone is one. The chain uses TRBV11-2 and TRBJ2-7; 8 bases align to TRBD1. CDR3 length: 14 amino acids. Per the germline V gene, CDR1 is SGHAT and CDR2 is FQNNGV. The J segment lost 5 bases and the V segment lost 6 bases, leaving 9 bases of the junction unmatched. The DNA of the CDR3 is TGTGCCAGCAGAACAGGGGGTTGGTTTGACGAGCAGTACTTC. Amino acids: CASRTGGWFDEQYF.

By its share, this clone is medium-sized (0.01 to 0.1%). The V and J genes are TRBV5-4 and TRBJ2-7; no clear D gene. The V end lost 0 bases, the J end lost 6 bases, and 4 bases lay between the germline ends. This CDR3 is 11 amino acids long. CDR1 and CDR2 (germline): SGHNT, YYREEE (reference sequence). The CDR3 protein is CASSLGLEQYF. The CDR3 bases are TGTGCCAGCAGCTTGGGTCTCGAGCAGTACTTC.

This chain links TRBV5-1 with TRBJ2-7; D gene ambiguous. With 2 bases removed from V and 5 bases from J, the gap between germline ends came to 11 bases. Per germline, CDR1 SGHRS and CDR2 YFSETQ. This CDR3 is 13 amino acids long. CDR3 DNA: TGCGCCAGCAGCTTCCGGGCTCGGGACGAGCAGTACTTC. Protein: CASSFRARDEQYF.

The chain employs TRBV6-5 and TRBJ2-7, with 8 nucleotides matching TRBD2. Germline V gene lookup returns CDR1 MNHEY and CDR2 SVGAGI. CDR3 length: 15 residues. J was trimmed by 5 bases and V by 6 bases; bases with no gene match: 12. The CDR3, as DNA: TGTGCCAGCAGCTTCAGCGGGAGAAGTGTGGACGAGCAGTACTTC. It translates to CASSFSGRSVDEQYF.

In its sample, this clone ranks as medium-sized (0.01 to 0.1%). The CDR3 loop reads CASSFSGRSVDEQYF. The CDR3 DNA follows: TGTGCCAGCAGCTTCAGCGGGAGAAGTGTGGACGAGCAGTACTTC. The J gene is TRBJ2-7, the V gene TRBV6-1; 8 bases are a match to TRBD2. The germline V gene has CDR1 MNHNS and CDR2 SASEGT. V was pared by 6 bases and J by 5 bases, with 12 bases of the junction left unmatched. The CDR3 has 15 amino acids.

The rearrangement joins TRBV5-1 to TRBJ2-3; D might be TRBD2 (5 bases). V dropped 0 bases and J dropped 0 bases, with 11 bases sitting between them. CDR1 and CDR2 from the germline V gene are SGHRS and YFSETQ. CDR3 length: 16 residues. CDR3 DNA sequence: TGCGCCAGCAGCTTGGCCGTCGGGGTTAGCACAGATACGCAGTATTTT. It codes for CASSLAVGVSTDTQYF.

The rearrangement links TRBV7-2 to TRBJ2-7, with D perhaps matching TRBD1 (6 bases). The germline V and J ends were trimmed by 5 bases and 1 base, with 15 bases remaining between them. This CDR3 spans 15 amino acids. CDR1 is SGHTA and CDR2 is FQGNSA in the germline V gene. DNA for the CDR3: TGTGCCAGCAGCCCGCAGGGGACCTTTTCCTACGAGCAGTACTTC. The encoded protein is CASSPQGTFSYEQYF. Variable domain in full (rest from reference TRBV7-2 and TRBJ2-7): GAGVSQSPSNKVTEKGKDVELRCDPISGHTALYWYRQSLGQGLEFLIYFQGNSAPDKSGLPSDRFSAERTGGSVSTLTIQRTQQEDSAVYLCASSPQGTFSYEQYFGPGTRLTVT.

On this clone itself: Its ends do not fully match the called genes, so a read error is possible. The chain has TRBV5-1 and TRBJ2-7; D is ambiguous. The CDR3 contains 12 residues. The germline CDR1 and CDR2 sequences are SGHRS and YFSETQ. CDR3 amino acids: CASSLRTYEQYF. The CDR3 DNA is TGTGCCAGCAGCCTTCGAACCTACGAGCAGTACTTC.

Only a few counts were recorded for this clone. The rearrangement joins TRBV10-2 to TRBJ2-7; tentative D call: TRBD1 (6 bases). V dropped 8 bases and J dropped 2 bases, with 16 bases sitting between them. This CDR3 comprises 14 residues. In germline, CDR1 is WSHSY, CDR2 SAAADI. CDR3 residues: CASRRPQGPYEQYF. In DNA form, the CDR3 reads TGCGCCAGCCGCCGCCCTCAGGGGCCCTACGAGCAGTACTTC.

This clone was observed a handful of times. The chain links TRBV27 to TRBJ2-3; tentatively, D is TRBD1 (6 bases). The CDR3 has 14 amino acids. Germline values: CDR1 MNHEY, CDR2 SMNVEV (reference sequence). Trimming took 1 base from V and 3 from J, leaving 8 bases between them. The CDR3 is CASSLWGQTDTQYF. CDR3 nucleotide sequence: TGTGCCAGCAGTTTATGGGGACAAACAGATACGCAGTATTTT.

This clone is categorized as large (0.1 to 1%). The V and J genes are TRBV9 and TRBJ2-5; no clear D. The CDR3 loop spans 17 amino acids. In germline, CDR1 is SGDLS, CDR2 YYNGEE. Trimming stripped 0 bases from V and 0 bases from J, with 15 bases between. The CDR3 is CASSVAVGGLYQETQYF. The DNA of the CDR3 is TGTGCCAGCAGCGTAGCCGTGGGCGGATTGTACCAAGAGACCCAGTACTTC.

This clone occurred a few times. The genes are TRBV29-1 and TRBJ1-3; D gene ambiguous. Germline-derived CDR1 and CDR2 are SQVTM and ANQGSEA. CDR3 length equals 12 residues. Trimming removed 6 bases at V and 1 base at J, with 7 bases between. This CDR3 reads CSVSGSGNTIYF. The CDR3 region has the DNA TGCAGCGTCTCGGGGTCTGGAAACACCATATATTTT. The entire variable domain, with the rest obtained from reference TRBV29-1 and TRBJ1-3, is as follows: SAVISQKPSRDICQRGTSLTIQCQVDSQVTMMFWYRQQPGQSLTLIATANQGSEATYESGFVIDKFPISRPNLTFSTLTVSNMSPEDSSIYLCSVSGSGNTIYFGEGSWLTVV.